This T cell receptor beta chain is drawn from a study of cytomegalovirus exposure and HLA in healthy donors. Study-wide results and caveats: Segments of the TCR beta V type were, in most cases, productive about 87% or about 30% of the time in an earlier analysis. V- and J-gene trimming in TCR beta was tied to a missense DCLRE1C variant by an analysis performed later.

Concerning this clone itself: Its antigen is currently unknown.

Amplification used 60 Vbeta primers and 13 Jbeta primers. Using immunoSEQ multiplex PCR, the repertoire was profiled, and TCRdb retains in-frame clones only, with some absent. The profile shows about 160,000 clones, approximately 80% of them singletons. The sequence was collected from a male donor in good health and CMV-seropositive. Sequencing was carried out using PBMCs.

CDR3 residues: CAWSPGQVYNEQFF. The CDR3 coding sequence is TGTGCCTGGAGTCCGGGACAGGTCTACAATGAGCAGTTCTTC. The rearrangement joins TRBV30 to TRBJ2-1, with 8 bases lining up with TRBD1. The germline V gene has CDR1 GTSNPN and CDR2 SVGIG (reference sequence). This CDR3 is built from 14 residues. The V and J ends lost 2 bases and 3 bases, in that order; junction bases with no gene match: 3.